This paragraph covers one T cell receptor beta chain sequence. This entry is derived from a study of CD8 T cells in Susac syndrome. Deletions cut 3 bases from V and 5 bases from J, with 7 bases between. The CDR3 contains 12 residues. CDR1 MNHEY and CDR2 SVGEGT come from the germline V gene. Random hexamers served to reverse transcribe roughly 0.5 to 1 ug RNA. Via MiXCR, TCRdb re-called the immunoSEQ multiplex PCR reads, giving one row per CDR3 protein. The top ten hold approximately 0.099% of the sample, which has roughly 200,000 distinct CDR3 sequences, over 90% seen once. The chain uses TRBV6-2 or TRBV6-3 and TRBJ2-5; tentatively, D is TRBD1 or TRBD2 (5 bases each). What was sequenced was CD4+ T cells from PBMCs. This TCR derives from a human donor with Susac syndrome. CDR3 sequence: CASSYEGETQYF. DNA of the CDR3: TGTGCCAGCAGTTATGAGGGGGAGACCCAGTACTTC.